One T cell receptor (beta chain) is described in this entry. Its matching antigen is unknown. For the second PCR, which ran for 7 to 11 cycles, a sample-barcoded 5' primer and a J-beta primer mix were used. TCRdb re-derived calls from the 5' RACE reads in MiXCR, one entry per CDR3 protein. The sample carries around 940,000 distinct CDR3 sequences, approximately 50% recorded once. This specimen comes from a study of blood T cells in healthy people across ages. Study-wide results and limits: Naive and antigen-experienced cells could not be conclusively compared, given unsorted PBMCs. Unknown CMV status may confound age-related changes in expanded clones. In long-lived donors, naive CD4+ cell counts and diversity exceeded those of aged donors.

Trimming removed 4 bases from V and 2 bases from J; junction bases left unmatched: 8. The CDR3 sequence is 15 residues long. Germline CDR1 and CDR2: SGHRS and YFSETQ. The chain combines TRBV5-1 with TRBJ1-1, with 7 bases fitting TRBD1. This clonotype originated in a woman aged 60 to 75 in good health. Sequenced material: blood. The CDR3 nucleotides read TGCGCCAGCAGCGACCGGGACAGCCTCAACACTGAAGCTTTCTTT. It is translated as CASSDRDSLNTEAFF.